This entry features one T cell receptor (beta chain) sequence. V lost 0 bases and J lost 0, with 6 bases in between. This CDR3 is built from 16 residues. Germline CDR1 reads MNHEY; CDR2 reads SVGAGI. The sample is drawn from a study of blood T cell repertoires in COVID-19. Produced via immunoSEQ multiplex PCR; TCRdb's table is partial and in-frame only. The repertoire consists of tens of thousands of clones, with just over 90% occurring once and the leading ten covering 5% to 6.5%. The sequence was obtained from a man between 65 and 80 years old with acute or convalescent COVID-19. Sequenced: peripheral blood. The chain has TRBV6-5 and TRBJ1-6; weak D call: TRBD1 (5 bases). CDR3 residues: CASSYSQGSYNSPLHF. CDR3 coding DNA: TGTGCCAGCAGTTACTCGCAGGGCTCCTATAATTCACCCCTCCACTTT.